This T cell receptor (beta chain) was observed in a study of CXCR3-negative and CXCR3-positive naive CD8 T cells. Study-wide context: Every library held about 1.5 +/- 0.3 million TRB reads, and the total came to around 150 million.

Comments on this clonotype: Its antigen is unidentified.

Study-wide results and caveats: Naive CXCR3-positive and CXCR3-negative cells shared similar TRBV-TRBJ usage, unlike memory cells. TRB CDR3 hydrophobicity was greater in CXCR3-positive naive cells than in CXCR3-negative naive cells. Naive subsets expressed similar surface CD5; TRB CDR3 features served to infer TCR strength. Freshly isolated PBMCs were used in most assays, given partial CXCR3 loss after freezing.

In germline, CDR1 is KGHDR, CDR2 SFDVKD. The CDR3 totals 16 residues. The libraries of TRB cDNA were constructed through 5' RACE using UMI labels. TCRdb re-called the 5' RACE reads; one entry per CDR3 protein, DNA not given. Its table lists 100,000 to 150,000 distinct CDR3 sequences. The rearrangement links TRBV24-1 to TRBJ2-1; TCRdb calls TRBD2, which cannot be checked without DNA. Sequenced sample: naive CXCR3+ CD8+ T cells from blood. Documented subset: CD45RO-CCR7+CD27+CD95- naive CD8+ T cells expressing CXCR3 (TNR3+). The receptor comes from a human donor in good health. Some clones in this sample may be carry-over from other donors' samples. The CDR3 here is CATSAGRSGGRNEQFF.